The 9 T cell receptor beta chains given below trace back to one sample, sequenced in a study of T cell changes during pregnancy in multiple sclerosis. The data were produced by immunoSEQ multiplex PCR, yet TCRdb's version contains in-frame clones alone and is incomplete. The repertoire holds about 50,000 clones, with about 90% as singletons. This specimen consisted of CD4+ T cells from peripheral blood mononuclear cells, obtained in the second trimester of pregnancy. These receptors were obtained from a female donor with multiple sclerosis, enrolled in a pregnancy study.

This clone was observed once. The rearrangement joins TRBV10-1 to TRBJ2-3; 9 bases are shared with TRBD2. Looked up from germline, CDR1 is WNHNN and CDR2 is SYGVQD (reference sequence). The CDR3 sequence is 18 residues long. The trim removed 2 bases at V and 1 base at J, leaving 10 bases unmatched. In DNA form, the CDR3 reads TGCGCCAGCAGTGAGCGGCGGGGGGGCGGGGTGGGCACAGATACGCAGTATTTT. Its translation is CASSERRGGGVGTDTQYF.

On this clone: Compared with germline, one end of the junction differs, possibly owing to a read error. CDR3 DNA sequence: TGCGCCAGCAGTTTGGACGGTACCTACACCGGGGAGCTGTTTTTT. Protein sequence: CASSLDGTYTGELFF. The rearrangement uses TRBV5-1 and TRBJ2-2; D is ambiguous. Germline lookup yields CDR1 SGHRS and CDR2 YFSETQ. The CDR3 is made up of 15 amino acids.

The chain has TRBV18 and TRBJ1-4, with a tentative D call TRBD1 (6 bases). Trimming removed 6 bases from V and 5 bases from J, with 13 bases in between. There are 14 residues in the CDR3. In germline, CDR1 is KGHSH, CDR2 LQKENI. The CDR3 loop reads CASSVTGKNEKLFF. DNA of the CDR3: TGTGCCAGCTCGGTGACAGGCAAGAATGAAAAACTGTTTTTT.

This chain connects TRBV19 to TRBJ1-1; D is undetermined. CDR1 LNHDA and CDR2 SQIVND come from the germline V gene (reference sequence). Trimming left V 6 bases short and J 1 base short, with 6 bases between. CDR3 length equals 12 residues. CDR3 residues: CASSWANTEAFF. The CDR3 DNA sequence: TGTGCCAGTAGCTGGGCGAACACTGAAGCTTTCTTT.

The chain is built from TRBV14 and TRBJ2-7; TRBD1 is a possible D gene (6 bases). Germline values: CDR1 SGHDN, CDR2 FVKESK. The CDR3 is 15 amino acids. V gave up 3 bases and J gave up 0 bases, with 12 bases separating them. In DNA form, the CDR3 reads TGTGCCAGCAGCCAGCGACAGGTGACCTCCTACGAGCAGTACTTC. Translated: CASSQRQVTSYEQYF.

The genes are TRBV27 and TRBJ1-4, with 8 bases aligning to TRBD1. CDR3 length: 14 residues. V lost 6 bases, J lost 8 bases, and 8 bases stayed unmatched. Germline lookup yields CDR1 MNHEY and CDR2 SMNVEV (reference sequence). CDR3 residues: CASSRTGNWEKLFF. In DNA, the CDR3 is TGTGCCAGCAGCCGGACAGGGAATTGGGAAAAACTGTTTTTT. Combining the CDR3 with reference TRBV27 and TRBJ1-4 gives the whole variable domain EAQVTQNPRYLITVTGKKLTVTCSQNMNHEYMSWYRQDPGLGLRQIYYSMNVEVTDKGDVPEGYKVSRKEKRNFPLILESPSPNQTSLYFCASSRTGNWEKLFFGSGTQLSVL.

This chain uses TRBV19 with TRBJ1-4, with a weak D call TRBD1 (5 bases). Germline V lookup: CDR1 LNHDA, CDR2 SQIVND (reference sequence). Deletions cut 1 base from V and 1 base from J, with 19 bases between. The CDR3 contains 19 residues. CDR3 in DNA: TGTGCCAGTAGTATAGGGTATGAAAGCTGGAGGGGAACTAATGAAAAACTGTTTTTT. This encodes CASSIGYESWRGTNEKLFF. The complete variable domain, with remaining parts taken from reference TRBV19 and TRBJ1-4, reads DGGITQSPKYLFRKEGQNVTLSCEQNLNHDAMYWYRQDPGQGLRLIYYSQIVNDFQKGDIAEGYSVSREKKESFPLTVTSAQKNPTAFYLCASSIGYESWRGTNEKLFFGSGTQLSVL.

The chain combines TRBV29-1 with TRBJ1-1; 7 positions agree with TRBD1. The length of the CDR3 is 14 residues. Germline-derived CDR1 and CDR2 are SQVTM and ANQGSEA. V dropped 6 bases and J dropped 2; count of bases not matched to a gene: 9. Written as DNA, the CDR3 is TGCAGCGTAGTTACCGGGACAGAAAACACTGAAGCTTTCTTT. Translated, it gives CSVVTGTENTEAFF. The full variable domain, rest sourced from reference TRBV29-1 and TRBJ1-1, is SAVISQKPSRDICQRGTSLTIQCQVDSQVTMMFWYRQQPGQSLTLIATANQGSEATYESGFVIDKFPISRPNLTFSTLTVSNMSPEDSSIYLCSVVTGTENTEAFFGQGTRLTVV.

The chain couples TRBV7-9 to TRBJ1-4; D is perhaps TRBD1 (5 bases). V lost 1 base and J lost 8, with 11 bases in between. This CDR3 has 14 residues. CDR1 SEHNR and CDR2 FQNEAQ come from the germline V gene (reference sequence). The CDR3 loop is CASSLDQGSEKLFF. For the CDR3, the DNA is TGTGCCAGCAGCTTAGATCAGGGTTCGGAAAAACTGTTTTTT.